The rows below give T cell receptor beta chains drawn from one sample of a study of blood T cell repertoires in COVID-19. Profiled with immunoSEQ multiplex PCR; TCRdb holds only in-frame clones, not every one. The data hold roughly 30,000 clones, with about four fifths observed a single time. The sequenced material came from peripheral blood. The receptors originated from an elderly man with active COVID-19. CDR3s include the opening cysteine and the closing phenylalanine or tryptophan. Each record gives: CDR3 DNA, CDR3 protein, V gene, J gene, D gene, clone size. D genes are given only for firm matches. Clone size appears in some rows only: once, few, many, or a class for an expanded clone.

CDR3nt: TGTGCCAGCGAATACCGACAGGGCCCCTACGAGCAGTACTTC
CDR3aa: CASEYRQGPYEQYF
v_gene: TRBV2
j_gene: TRBJ2-7
d_gene: TRBD1
abundance: -

CDR3nt: TGTGCCAGCAGTATACCCCTGGCGGGGGGGCATGACGTGTCCTTC
CDR3aa: CASSIPLAGGHDVSF
v_gene: TRBV2
j_gene: TRBJ2-7
d_gene: TRBD2
abundance: -

CDR3nt: TGTGCCAGGCGGACTAGCGGGGGGCTAGGCTACGAGCAGTACTTC
CDR3aa: CARRTSGGLGYEQYF
v_gene: TRBV6-4
j_gene: TRBJ2-7
d_gene: TRBD2
abundance: -

CDR3nt: TGCAGCGTCCCGGGACACGGCACAGATACGCAGTATTTT
CDR3aa: CSVPGHGTDTQYF
v_gene: TRBV29-1
j_gene: TRBJ2-3
d_gene: -
abundance: -

CDR3nt: TGTGCCAGCAGCCCGACAGGACAAGAGACCCAGTACTTC
CDR3aa: CASSPTGQETQYF
v_gene: TRBV5-6
j_gene: TRBJ2-5
d_gene: -
abundance: -

CDR3nt: TGTGCCAGCAGCCTTCTCTCGGGGTCCTACGAGCAGTACTTC
CDR3aa: CASSLLSGSYEQYF
v_gene: TRBV7-2
j_gene: TRBJ2-7
d_gene: -
abundance: -

CDR3nt: TGTGCTAGTGGTTTGGCCAGTAACAATGAGCAGTTCTTC
CDR3aa: CASGLASNNEQFF
v_gene: TRBV12-5
j_gene: TRBJ2-1
d_gene: -
abundance: -

CDR3nt: TGTGCCAGCAGCCGCGGTACTTCCGTTGGGGAGCAGTACTTC
CDR3aa: CASSRGTSVGEQYF
v_gene: TRBV3-1/TRBV3-2
j_gene: TRBJ2-7
d_gene: -
abundance: few

CDR3nt: TGTGCCAGCAGTCTAGGTGGGGGGGCCAACACTGAAGCTTTCTTT
CDR3aa: CASSLGGGANTEAFF
v_gene: TRBV2
j_gene: TRBJ1-1
d_gene: -
abundance: -

CDR3nt: TGTGCCAGCAGCTACGTTGGACTAGCGGGGGGGGAGACCCAGTACTTC
CDR3aa: CASSYVGLAGGETQYF
v_gene: TRBV7-2
j_gene: TRBJ2-5
d_gene: TRBD2
abundance: -

CDR3nt: TGTGCCAGCAGTACCGCGACTAGCGGGGGGCCCTACGAGCAGTACTTC
CDR3aa: CASSTATSGGPYEQYF
v_gene: TRBV27
j_gene: TRBJ2-7
d_gene: TRBD2
abundance: -

CDR3nt: TGTGCCAGCACTAGTAGCACAGATACGCAGTATTTT
CDR3aa: CASTSSTDTQYF
v_gene: TRBV6-5
j_gene: TRBJ2-3
d_gene: -
abundance: -

CDR3nt: TGTGCCAGCAGCCCAACCGACCGACCGGGTGGCTCCTACAATGAGCAGTTCTTC
CDR3aa: CASSPTDRPGGSYNEQFF
v_gene: TRBV4-2
j_gene: TRBJ2-1
d_gene: -
abundance: -

CDR3nt: TGCGCCAGCAGCTCCGGGACAGGGCGTCAAGAGACCCAGTACTTC
CDR3aa: CASSSGTGRQETQYF
v_gene: TRBV5-1
j_gene: TRBJ2-5
d_gene: TRBD1
abundance: -

CDR3nt: TGTGCCAGTACCCCGGGACAGGGCGTACGGGGCTATGGCTACACCTTC
CDR3aa: CASTPGQGVRGYGYTF
v_gene: TRBV19
j_gene: TRBJ1-2
d_gene: TRBD1
abundance: -

CDR3nt: TGTGCCAGCAGCTGGGACAGGTTGGGCGGCGAGCAGTACTTC
CDR3aa: CASSWDRLGGEQYF
v_gene: TRBV11-2
j_gene: TRBJ2-7
d_gene: TRBD1
abundance: -

CDR3nt: TGCGCCAGCAGCCAAGAGGAAGGGGTGTACGAGCAGTACTTC
CDR3aa: CASSQEEGVYEQYF
v_gene: TRBV4-1
j_gene: TRBJ2-7
d_gene: -
abundance: -

CDR3nt: TGTGCCAGCAGCAAACTAGCGCCTAGCACAGATACGCAGTATTTT
CDR3aa: CASSKLAPSTDTQYF
v_gene: TRBV6-6
j_gene: TRBJ2-3
d_gene: TRBD2
abundance: -

CDR3nt: TGTGCCAGCAGAGCCGGGACTAGCAGGAATGAGCAGTTCTTC
CDR3aa: CASRAGTSRNEQFF
v_gene: TRBV5-5
j_gene: TRBJ2-1
d_gene: TRBD2
abundance: -

CDR3nt: TGTGCCAGTAGTATCCTGGGGGGGCGGGACAATGAGCAGTTCTTC
CDR3aa: CASSILGGRDNEQFF
v_gene: TRBV19
j_gene: TRBJ2-1
d_gene: -
abundance: -

CDR3nt: TGTGCCAGCAGTGATATCCGGGACACCGGGGAGCTGTTTTTT
CDR3aa: CASSDIRDTGELFF
v_gene: TRBV2
j_gene: TRBJ2-2
d_gene: -
abundance: -

CDR3nt: TGTGCCAGCAGCCCCTCGGACAGGGGTCGCGAGCAGTACTTC
CDR3aa: CASSPSDRGREQYF
v_gene: TRBV3-1/TRBV3-2
j_gene: TRBJ2-7
d_gene: TRBD1
abundance: -

CDR3nt: TGTGCCAGCAGCGTTGCGGCCTTAGAAGGCTACGAGCAGTACTTC
CDR3aa: CASSVAALEGYEQYF
v_gene: TRBV5-4
j_gene: TRBJ2-7
d_gene: -
abundance: few

CDR3nt: TGCGCCAGCAGCTTACTAGCGGGTACCTACAATGAGCAGTTCTTC
CDR3aa: CASSLLAGTYNEQFF
v_gene: TRBV5-1
j_gene: TRBJ2-1
d_gene: TRBD2
abundance: -

CDR3nt: TGCGCCAGCAGCCCGACAGTGACCACAGATACGCAGTATTTT
CDR3aa: CASSPTVTTDTQYF
v_gene: TRBV10-1
j_gene: TRBJ2-3
d_gene: -
abundance: -

CDR3nt: TGTGCCAGCAGTCGAGGACAGACCATCTCTGGAAACACCATATATTTT
CDR3aa: CASSRGQTISGNTIYF
v_gene: TRBV6-6
j_gene: TRBJ1-3
d_gene: -
abundance: -

CDR3nt: TGCGCCAGCAGCCAAGATCGCGGGACCTACAATGAGCAGTTCTTC
CDR3aa: CASSQDRGTYNEQFF
v_gene: TRBV4-1
j_gene: TRBJ2-1
d_gene: -
abundance: -

CDR3nt: TGCGCCAGCAGCTTGGCCCTGACTAGCGGGGGACAAGAGACCCAGTACTTC
CDR3aa: CASSLALTSGGQETQYF
v_gene: TRBV5-1
j_gene: TRBJ2-5
d_gene: TRBD2
abundance: -

CDR3nt: TGTGCCACCAGTGATACAGGGGGCGGGTATAATGAGCAGTTCTTC
CDR3aa: CATSDTGGGYNEQFF
v_gene: TRBV24-1
j_gene: TRBJ2-1
d_gene: TRBD1
abundance: -

CDR3nt: TGCGCCAGCAGTGCGGGTCGGAATCAGCCCCAGCATTTT
CDR3aa: CASSAGRNQPQHF
v_gene: TRBV10-1
j_gene: TRBJ1-5
d_gene: -
abundance: -

CDR3nt: TGTGCCAGCAGCCCCTCCGGGACAGGGCCCTACGAGCAGTACTTC
CDR3aa: CASSPSGTGPYEQYF
v_gene: TRBV6-5
j_gene: TRBJ2-7
d_gene: TRBD1
abundance: -

CDR3nt: TGTGCCAGCAGCTTGGTTGGCAACACAGATACGCAGTATTTT
CDR3aa: CASSLVGNTDTQYF
v_gene: TRBV5-8
j_gene: TRBJ2-3
d_gene: -
abundance: -

CDR3nt: TGTGCCAGCAGTTACTCGTCTGGTAGGAACACTGAAGCTTTCTTT
CDR3aa: CASSYSSGRNTEAFF
v_gene: TRBV6-6
j_gene: TRBJ1-1
d_gene: -
abundance: once

CDR3nt: TGCGCCAGCAGTCATTCTCGTACAGGGGAGTACTTC
CDR3aa: CASSHSRTGEYF
v_gene: TRBV23-1
j_gene: TRBJ2-7
d_gene: TRBD1
abundance: -

CDR3nt: TGTGCCAGCAGAGCCACCGTAGGAGCGGGCGGGGAGCAGTACTTC
CDR3aa: CASRATVGAGGEQYF
v_gene: TRBV6-5
j_gene: TRBJ2-7
d_gene: -
abundance: -

CDR3nt: TGCGCCAGCAGCAGCGGGGAAAGGACAGATACGCAGTATTTT
CDR3aa: CASSSGERTDTQYF
v_gene: TRBV5-1
j_gene: TRBJ2-3
d_gene: TRBD2
abundance: -

CDR3nt: TGTGCCTGCAGTTCCGGGGGGGGTGGGGAGCAGTTCTTC
CDR3aa: CACSSGGGGEQFF
v_gene: TRBV27
j_gene: TRBJ2-1
d_gene: TRBD2
abundance: -

CDR3nt: TGTGCCATCAGTGGGACCGGGACTTTGAACACCGGGGAGCTGTTTTTT
CDR3aa: CAISGTGTLNTGELFF
v_gene: TRBV10-3
j_gene: TRBJ2-2
d_gene: -
abundance: -

CDR3nt: TGCGCCAGCAGTGAACATGGGACAGGGGGTGGAAACACCATATATTTT
CDR3aa: CASSEHGTGGGNTIYF
v_gene: TRBV10-2
j_gene: TRBJ1-3
d_gene: TRBD1
abundance: large

CDR3nt: TGTGCCAGCAGCTCCTATAGCAATCAGCCCCAGCATTTT
CDR3aa: CASSSYSNQPQHF
v_gene: TRBV7-2
j_gene: TRBJ1-5
d_gene: -
abundance: -

CDR3nt: TGTGCCAGCAGTGAAGACTTTCATACGCAGTATTTT
CDR3aa: CASSEDFHTQYF
v_gene: TRBV6-1
j_gene: TRBJ2-3
d_gene: -
abundance: -

CDR3nt: TGTGCCATCAGTGAATCGAGATCCCCTGAAGCTTTCTTT
CDR3aa: CAISESRSPEAFF
v_gene: TRBV10-3
j_gene: TRBJ1-1
d_gene: -
abundance: -

CDR3nt: TGCGCCAGCAGCCTACACCGCGGACTAGCGGGGAATGAGCAGTTCTTC
CDR3aa: CASSLHRGLAGNEQFF
v_gene: TRBV5-1
j_gene: TRBJ2-1
d_gene: TRBD2
abundance: -

CDR3nt: TGCAGCGTGAAGGTTGCGACAGGGGAGTATCAGCCCCAGCATTTT
CDR3aa: CSVKVATGEYQPQHF
v_gene: TRBV29-1
j_gene: TRBJ1-5
d_gene: TRBD1
abundance: -

CDR3nt: TGCAGTGCTAGGGCGGGTCACGAGCAGTACTTC
CDR3aa: CSARAGHEQYF
v_gene: TRBV20-1
j_gene: TRBJ2-7
d_gene: -
abundance: -

CDR3nt: TGTGCCTGGAGTGTACGAGGGACTAGTTTTCGGTTCTTC
CDR3aa: CAWSVRGTSFRFF
v_gene: TRBV30
j_gene: TRBJ2-1
d_gene: TRBD2
abundance: -

CDR3nt: TGTGCCAGCAGTGGGCAGGGGGCAGGTGAGCAGTTCTTC
CDR3aa: CASSGQGAGEQFF
v_gene: TRBV2
j_gene: TRBJ2-1
d_gene: TRBD1
abundance: -

CDR3nt: TGTGCCAGCAGTTTATTCCCGGGAATTTTT
CDR3aa: CASSLFPGIF
v_gene: TRBV27
j_gene: TRBJ1-1
d_gene: -
abundance: -

CDR3nt: TGTGCCAGCAGCGAGATAGCGGGGGGAAACGAGCAGTACTTC
CDR3aa: CASSEIAGGNEQYF
v_gene: TRBV3-1/TRBV3-2
j_gene: TRBJ2-7
d_gene: TRBD2
abundance: -

CDR3nt: TGTGCCAGCTCTTCCAGCGAAGAAGAGACCCAGTACTTC
CDR3aa: CASSSSEEETQYF
v_gene: TRBV18
j_gene: TRBJ2-5
d_gene: -
abundance: -

CDR3nt: TGCGCCAGCAGCAAACAAGCGGACCCGGGAGAGACCCAGTACTTC
CDR3aa: CASSKQADPGETQYF
v_gene: TRBV5-1
j_gene: TRBJ2-5
d_gene: -
abundance: -

CDR3nt: TGTGCCAGCGCGGACAGATATTCACCCCTCCACTTT
CDR3aa: CASADRYSPLHF
v_gene: TRBV3-1/TRBV3-2
j_gene: TRBJ1-6
d_gene: -
abundance: -

CDR3nt: TGTGCCACCAGTGATCCCCAGAGACAGGGGAGGGATACGCAGTATTTT
CDR3aa: CATSDPQRQGRDTQYF
v_gene: TRBV24-1
j_gene: TRBJ2-3
d_gene: TRBD1
abundance: -

CDR3nt: TGTGCCAGCAGATGGGGAACGGGAGGCTACACCTTC
CDR3aa: CASRWGTGGYTF
v_gene: TRBV5-6
j_gene: TRBJ1-2
d_gene: -
abundance: -

CDR3nt: TGTGCCAGTAGTATAGAACTCGGCCGGGGGAGCCGCGCCTCAACTGGAAACACCATATATTTT
CDR3aa: CASSIELGRGSRASTGNTIYF
v_gene: TRBV19
j_gene: TRBJ1-3
d_gene: -
abundance: -

CDR3nt: TGTGCCAGCAGTTCGAGGACAGGATTTGGCTACACCTTC
CDR3aa: CASSSRTGFGYTF
v_gene: TRBV12-3/TRBV12-4
j_gene: TRBJ1-2
d_gene: TRBD1
abundance: -

CDR3nt: TGTGCCAGCAGCTTAGGTGGTAGCGTAGATACGCAGTATTTT
CDR3aa: CASSLGGSVDTQYF
v_gene: TRBV7-2
j_gene: TRBJ2-3
d_gene: -
abundance: -

CDR3nt: TGTGCCAGAAGCCTAGCGCATCCTAGCACAGATACGCAGTATTTT
CDR3aa: CARSLAHPSTDTQYF
v_gene: TRBV5-3
j_gene: TRBJ2-3
d_gene: -
abundance: -